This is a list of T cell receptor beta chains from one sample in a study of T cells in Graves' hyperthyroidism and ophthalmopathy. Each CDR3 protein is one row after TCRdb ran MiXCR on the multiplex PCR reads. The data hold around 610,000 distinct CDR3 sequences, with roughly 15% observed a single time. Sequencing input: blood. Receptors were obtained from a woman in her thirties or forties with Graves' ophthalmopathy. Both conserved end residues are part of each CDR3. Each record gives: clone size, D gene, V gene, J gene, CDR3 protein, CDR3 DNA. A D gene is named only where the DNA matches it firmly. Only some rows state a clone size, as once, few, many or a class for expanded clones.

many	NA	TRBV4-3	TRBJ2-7	CASSQAAAPYEQYF	TGCGCCAGCAGCCAAGCGGCAGCTCCCTACGAGCAGTACTTC
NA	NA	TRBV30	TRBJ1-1	CAWAAGRGGSPAGTEAFF	TGTGCCTGGGCGGCGGGGCGGGGCGGATCTCCAGCAGGCACTGAAGCTTTCTTT
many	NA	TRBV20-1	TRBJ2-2	CSARRGNGELFF	TGCAGTGCTAGACGGGGTAACGGGGAGCTGTTTTTT
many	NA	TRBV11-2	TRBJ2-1	CASSQGANNEQFF	TGTGCCAGCAGCCAGGGAGCGAACAATGAGCAGTTCTTC
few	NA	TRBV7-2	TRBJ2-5	CASSTQGRAETQYF	TGTGCCAGCAGCACACAGGGAAGGGCAGAGACCCAGTACTTC
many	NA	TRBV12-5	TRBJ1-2	CASGLSTKGMAGYTF	TGTGCTAGTGGTTTGTCTACAAAGGGAATGGCGGGCTACACCTTC
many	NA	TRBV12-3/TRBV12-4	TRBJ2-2	CASRDRLVNTGELFF	TGTGCCAGCAGAGACCGATTAGTGAACACCGGGGAGCTGTTTTTT
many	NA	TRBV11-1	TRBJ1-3	CASSPRRINSGNTIYF	TGTGCCAGCAGTCCCCGTAGGATCAACTCTGGAAACACCATATATTTT
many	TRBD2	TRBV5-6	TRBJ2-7	CASSFVAGNEQYF	TGTGCCAGCAGCTTCGTAGCGGGAAACGAGCAGTACTTC
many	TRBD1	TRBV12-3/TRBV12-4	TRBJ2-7	CASSFPNRGSEQYF	TGTGCCAGCAGTTTCCCCAACAGGGGTAGCGAGCAGTACTTC
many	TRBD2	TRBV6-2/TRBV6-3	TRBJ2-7	CASSFGTPSGSINYEQYF	TGTGCCAGCAGTTTCGGTACGCCTAGCGGGAGTATCAACTACGAGCAGTACTTC
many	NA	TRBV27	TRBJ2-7	CASSLEATYEQYF	TGTGCCAGCAGTTTAGAGGCTACCTACGAGCAGTACTTC
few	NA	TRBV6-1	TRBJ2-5	CASSELVQPTLQETQYF	TGTGCCAGCAGTGAATTGGTCCAACCAACTCTCCAAGAGACCCAGTACTTC
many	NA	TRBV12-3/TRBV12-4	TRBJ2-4	CASSLAGVKNIQYF	TGTGCCAGCAGTTTGGCAGGAGTCAAAAACATTCAGTACTTC
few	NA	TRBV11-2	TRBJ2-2	CASSVSTGSTLGELFF	TGTGCCAGCAGCGTATCCACAGGGTCGACACTGGGGGAGCTGTTTTTT
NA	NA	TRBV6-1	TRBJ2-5	CASSEYFRAETQYF	TGTGCCAGCAGTGAATATTTCAGGGCCGAGACCCAGTACTTC
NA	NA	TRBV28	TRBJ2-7	CASHRPGSPYEQYF	TGTGCCAGCCATCGACCGGGGAGCCCCTACGAGCAGTACTTC
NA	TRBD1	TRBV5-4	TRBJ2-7	CASSFWIWDREIYEQYF	TGTGCCAGCAGTTTTTGGATCTGGGACAGGGAAATCTACGAGCAGTACTTC
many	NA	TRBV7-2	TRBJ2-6	CASSLVSSGANVLTF	TGCGCCAGCAGCTTGGTGAGCTCTGGGGCCAACGTCCTGACTTTC
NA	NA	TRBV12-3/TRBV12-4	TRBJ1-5	CASSAGDGLSRPQHF	TGTGCCAGCAGTGCCGGGGACGGCCTAAGCAGGCCCCAGCATTTT
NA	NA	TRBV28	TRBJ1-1	CLTWGLNTEAFF	TGCCTGACCTGGGGGTTGAACACTGAAGCTTTCTTT
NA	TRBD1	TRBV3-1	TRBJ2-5	CASSQYGQGRQETQYF	TGTGCCAGCAGCCAATACGGACAGGGGCGCCAAGAGACCCAGTACTTC
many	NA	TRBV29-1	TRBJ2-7	CSVGSAYEQYF	TGCAGCGTCGGCTCGGCCTACGAGCAGTACTTC
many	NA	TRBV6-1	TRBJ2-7	CASSGNSVEQYF	TGTGCCAGCAGTGGGAACTCTGTCGAGCAGTACTTC
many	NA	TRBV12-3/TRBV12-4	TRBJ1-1	CASSLRRFGEAFF	TGTGCCAGCAGTTTGAGGAGGTTCGGTGAAGCTTTCTTT
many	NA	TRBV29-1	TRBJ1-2	CSVEDQGWVGYGYTF	TGCAGCGTTGAAGATCAGGGGTGGGTCGGCTATGGCTACACCTTC
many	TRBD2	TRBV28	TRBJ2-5	CASSQTSGGVGAQYF	TGTGCCAGCAGTCAGACTAGCGGGGGGGTTGGGGCCCAGTACTTC
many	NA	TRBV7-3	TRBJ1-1	CASSLSRDGTEAFF	TGTGCCAGCAGCTTAAGCCGGGACGGGACTGAAGCTTTCTTT
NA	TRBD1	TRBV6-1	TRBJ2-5	CASRNPGQGETQYF	TGTGCCAGCAGAAACCCGGGACAGGGGGAGACCCAGTACTTC
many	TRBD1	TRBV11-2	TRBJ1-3	CASSASRDSPSGNTIYF	TGTGCCAGCAGCGCGTCCCGGGACAGTCCCTCTGGAAACACCATATATTTT
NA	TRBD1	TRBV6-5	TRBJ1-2	CASSWEQGGGYTF	TGTGCCAGCAGTTGGGAACAGGGGGGCGGCTACACCTTC
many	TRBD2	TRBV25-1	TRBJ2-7	CASSDGTTYEQYF	TGTGCCAGCAGTGACGGGACTACCTACGAGCAGTACTTC
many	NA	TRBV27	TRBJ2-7	CASSLRPLDYEQYF	TGTGCCAGCAGTTTACGGCCCCTTGACTACGAGCAGTACTTC
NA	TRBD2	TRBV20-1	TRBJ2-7	CSARVSGSGYEQYF	TGCAGTGCTAGGGTGAGCGGGAGTGGCTACGAGCAGTACTTC
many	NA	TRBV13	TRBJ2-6	CASSLLAFSGANVLTF	TGTGCCAGCAGCTTGTTGGCGTTCTCTGGGGCCAACGTCCTGACTTTC
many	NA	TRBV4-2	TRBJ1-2	CASSQEGIREGVLNYGYTF	TGTGCCAGCAGCCAAGAGGGAATAAGGGAAGGGGTCCTTAACTATGGCTACACCTTC
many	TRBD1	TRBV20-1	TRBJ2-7	CSATQGGQNEQYF	TGCAGTGCTACACAGGGGGGCCAGAACGAGCAGTACTTC
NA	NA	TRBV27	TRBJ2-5	CASSLQAGRETQYF	TGTGCCAGCAGTTTACAGGCGGGAAGGGAGACCCAGTACTTC
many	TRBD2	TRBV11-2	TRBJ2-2	CASSWTSGRAAGELFF	TGTGCCAGCAGTTGGACTAGCGGGAGGGCCGCCGGGGAGCTGTTTTTT
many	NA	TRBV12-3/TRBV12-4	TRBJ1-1	CASRYHRETAEAFF	TGTGCCAGCAGATACCACAGGGAGACGGCTGAAGCTTTCTTT